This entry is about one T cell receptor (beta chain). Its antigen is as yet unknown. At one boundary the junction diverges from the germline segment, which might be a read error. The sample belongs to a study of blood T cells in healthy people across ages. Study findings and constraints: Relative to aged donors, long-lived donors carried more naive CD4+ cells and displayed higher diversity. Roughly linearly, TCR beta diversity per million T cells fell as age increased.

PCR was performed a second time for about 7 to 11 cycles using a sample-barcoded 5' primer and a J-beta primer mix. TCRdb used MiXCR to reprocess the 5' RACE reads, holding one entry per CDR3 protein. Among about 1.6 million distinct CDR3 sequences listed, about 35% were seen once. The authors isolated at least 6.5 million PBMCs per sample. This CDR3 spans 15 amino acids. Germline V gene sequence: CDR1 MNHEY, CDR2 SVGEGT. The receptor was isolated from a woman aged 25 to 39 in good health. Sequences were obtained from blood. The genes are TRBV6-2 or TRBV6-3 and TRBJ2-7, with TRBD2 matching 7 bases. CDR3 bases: TGTACCAGCAGCTCGACTGGCGGGGGTTCCTACGAGCAGTACTTC. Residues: CTSSSTGGGSYEQYF.